This T cell receptor beta chain was identified during a study of shared clonotypes between healthy human individuals. Study-level background: A couple of women and a few men aged 18 to 49 served as donors. General study results and limits: Memory subsets generally showed lower estimated richness than naive subsets. Clonotypes shared by all four donors outscored non-shared clonotypes in generation probability.

It was CD45RO-negative cells, positively selected for CCR7, that made up naive CD8 cells, with terminally differentiated effector memory CD45RA+ cells excluded. Between the trimmed V and J ends, which lost 2 bases and 3 bases, there was a span of 11 bases. CDR3 size: 14 residues. Per the germline V gene, CDR1 is SGHVS and CDR2 is FNYEAQ. Per the original methods: Filtering of immunoSEQ junctional sequences could not match full-length read filtering. TCRdb's copy holds only in-frame clones and misses some; the assay was immunoSEQ multiplex PCR. V, J and clone size derive from that table, while D and trimming were established from the DNA sequence. Among millions of clones, roughly 95% were seen once, and the ten largest hold approximately 1.2%. Notes on this clone: Its specificity is unknown.

This clonotype was obtained from a man between 18 and 35 years old in good health. The chain uses TRBV7-6 and TRBJ2-7; D is undetermined. The sample taken for sequencing was naive CD8+ T cells sorted from blood. The CDR3: CASSLRATLYEQYF. The CDR3 DNA follows: TGTGCCAGCAGCTTACGGGCGACTCTCTACGAGCAGTACTTC.